The 16 T cell receptor beta chains presented below share a single source sample, sequenced in a study of monozygotic twins with inflammatory bowel disease. TCRdb reprocessed the 5' RACE reads and reports one entry per CDR3 protein, with no DNA. This sample's clone table lists 200,000 to 250,000 distinct CDR3 sequences. Sequencing input: blood. Receptors were obtained from a human donor with ulcerative colitis or Crohn's disease, or a healthy co-twin of an affected twin (not recorded which).

This chain uses TRBV13 with TRBJ2-1. The CDR3 is made up of 16 amino acids. The germline gives CDR1 PRHDT, CDR2 FYEKMQ (reference sequence). The CDR3 here is CASSLEAGRAYNEQFF.

The genes are TRBV25-1 and TRBJ2-1; TCRdb names TRBD2, which stays unverified in the absence of DNA. The CDR3 runs to 15 residues. Germline V CDR1 and CDR2: MGHDK, SYGVNS. This chain's CDR3 is CASRDSGGAYNEQFF.

The gene calls are TRBV27 and TRBJ1-6; TCRdb returns TRBD1, unconfirmable since there is no DNA. The germline CDR1 and CDR2 sequences are MNHEY and SMNVEV (reference sequence). CDR3 length equals 16 residues. The CDR3: CASSLFSGVGDSPLHF.

This chain uses TRBV12-3 or TRBV12-4 with TRBJ2-3; TCRdb indicates TRBD2, and absent DNA this call remains unverified. This CDR3 contains 16 residues. This CDR3 reads CASSPLAGAETDTQYF.

The chain combines TRBV29-1 with TRBJ2-7; TCRdb calls TRBD2, which cannot be checked without DNA. The CDR3 sequence is 13 residues long. Germline V gene data show CDR1 as SQVTM and CDR2 as ANQGSEA. CDR3 amino acids: CSAREGETYEQYF.

This rearrangement joins TRBV7-6 to TRBJ1-3. CDR3 length: 15 residues. The germline gives CDR1 SGHVS, CDR2 FNYEAQ. CDR3 loop: CASSLAFGSGNTIYF.

This chain joins TRBV6-1 and TRBJ1-4. In germline, CDR1 is MNHNS, CDR2 SASEGT. The CDR3 is made up of 15 amino acids. CDR3 sequence: CASHKFSTEGEKLFF.

The rearrangement links TRBV9 to TRBJ2-3; the D call from TCRdb, TRBD2, cannot be confirmed without DNA. The germline V gene has CDR1 SGDLS and CDR2 YYNGEE. The length of the CDR3 is 16 residues. CDR3 sequence reads: CASSPWTSGNTDTQYF.

This chain uses TRBV7-2 with TRBJ1-1. Looked up from germline, CDR1 is SGHTA and CDR2 is FQGNSA. This CDR3 is 12 amino acids long. The CDR3 region is CASSRRPAEAFF. Complete variable domain (other parts from reference TRBV7-2 and TRBJ1-1): GAGVSQSPSNKVTEKGKDVELRCDPISGHTALYWYRQSLGQGLEFLIYFQGNSAPDKSGLPSDRFSAERTGGSVSTLTIQRTQQEDSAVYLCASSRRPAEAFFGQGTRLTVV.

J is TRBJ1-5 and V is TRBV6-1. The germline gives CDR1 MNHNS, CDR2 SASEGT. The CDR3 runs 12 residues. The CDR3 sequence: CASRAGVQPQHF.

This chain uses TRBV7-9 with TRBJ2-1. The CDR3 loop spans 15 amino acids. CDR1 SEHNR and CDR2 FQNEAQ come from the germline V gene (reference sequence). This CDR3 reads CASSQDRGSYNEQFF.

The V and J genes are TRBV6-5 and TRBJ2-3. CDR1 and CDR2 from the germline V gene are MNHEY and SVGAGI. CDR3 size: 16 residues. The CDR3 protein is CASSYSRGTGTDTQYF.

This chain connects TRBV6-5 to TRBJ2-3; TCRdb's D call, TRBD2, is unchecked because there is no DNA. The V gene's germline CDR1 is MNHEY and CDR2 SVGAGI. This CDR3 spans 12 amino acids. The CDR3 region is CASRDYSSTQYF.

The rearrangement links TRBV5-5 to TRBJ1-5; the D call from TCRdb, TRBD1, cannot be confirmed without DNA. CDR1 SGHKS and CDR2 YYEKEE come from the germline V gene (reference sequence). This CDR3 has 17 amino acids. The CDR3 sequence: CASSPAPQGLGNQPQHF.

The V call is TRBV2, the J call TRBJ1-4. The CDR3 is 14 residues long. CDR1 and CDR2 from the germline V gene are SNHLY and FYNNEI. The CDR3 reads CASSIQRSDEKLFF.

The chain links TRBV29-1 to TRBJ1-2; with no DNA, the TCRdb D assignment of TRBD1 cannot be verified. The CDR3 spans 12 residues. The germline V gene encodes CDR1 SQVTM and CDR2 ANQGSEA. CDR3 region: CSGQSQWDGYTF. The full variable domain, in which reference TRBV29-1 and TRBJ1-2 provide the parts outside the CDR3, is SAVISQKPSRDICQRGTSLTIQCQVDSQVTMMFWYRQQPGQSLTLIATANQGSEATYESGFVIDKFPISRPNLTFSTLTVSNMSPEDSSIYLCSGQSQWDGYTFGSGTRLTVV.